These 19 T cell receptor beta chains originate from one sample sequenced in a study of CD8 T cells in Susac syndrome (dated by TCRdb to between 2018 and 2021). The library was produced with the immunoSEQ multiplex PCR assay. RNA was extracted using the RNeasy kit, and roughly 0.45 to 1 microgram was reverse transcribed with random hexamers. TCRdb trimmed the raw reads at Q25, called clones with MiXCR and kept productive beta chains. Each CDR3 protein appears once, grouped with its most common genes and DNA. The sample includes approximately 180,000 distinct CDR3 sequences, with 95% observed a single time. The ten largest clones take up approximately 0.09% of the sample. Sequencing input: CD4+ T cells from PBMCs. The source is a human donor with multiple sclerosis.

In this sample, this clonotype turned up once. The J gene is TRBJ2-3, the V gene TRBV5-1; weak D call: TRBD2 (5 bases). The length of the CDR3 is 16 residues. Trimming removed 4 bases from V and 6 bases from J, with 21 bases in between. The V gene's germline CDR1 is SGHRS and CDR2 YFSETQ. CDR3 nucleotides: TGCGCCAGCAGCCCGCCAGTCACTAGATTGGGCGATACGCAGTATTTT. The encoded protein is CASSPPVTRLGDTQYF. Full variable domain (missing parts from reference TRBV5-1 and TRBJ2-3): KAGVTQTPRYLIKTRGQQVTLSCSPISGHRSVSWYQQTPGQGLQFLFEYFSETQRNKGNFPGRFSGRQFSNSRSEMNVSTLELGDSALYLCASSPPVTRLGDTQYFGPGTRLTVL.

This chain connects TRBV20-1 to TRBJ2-1; 11 nucleotides agree with TRBD2. The junction had 10 bases not matched to a gene; V was cut back by 0 bases and J by 6 bases. This CDR3 is built from 17 residues. Germline CDR1 reads DFQATT; CDR2 reads SNEGSKA (reference sequence). In DNA form, the CDR3 reads TGCAGTGCTAGAGATCCCTCTCTAGCGGGGGGCATCAATGAGCAGTTCTTC. It translates to CSARDPSLAGGINEQFF.

V gene TRBV30 combines with J gene TRBJ2-5; D is possibly TRBD2 (6 bases). The CDR3 runs to 13 residues. The V and J ends lost 3 bases and 0 bases respectively, with 8 bases between them. CDR1 GTSNPN and CDR2 SVGIG come from the germline V gene (reference sequence). The CDR3 DNA follows: TGTGCCTGGAGCGGGACTCACCAAGAGACCCAGTACTTC. This codes for CAWSGTHQETQYF.

The gene calls are TRBV30 and TRBJ2-2; 7 bases fit TRBD1. The CDR3 extends over 16 amino acids. Germline lookup yields CDR1 GTSNPN and CDR2 SVGIG (reference sequence). Trimming removed 3 bases from V and 3 bases from J; junction bases left unmatched: 10. This CDR3 reads CAWRNRGSLDTGELFF. The CDR3 DNA follows: TGTGCCTGGAGGAACAGGGGCTCCCTTGACACCGGGGAGCTGTTTTTT.

V is TRBV30 and J is TRBJ1-2; D may be TRBD1 (6 bases). CDR1 is GTSNPN and CDR2 is SVGIG in the germline V gene (reference sequence). The V end was cut by 4 bases, the J end by 8 bases, with 17 bases between. The CDR3 runs to 13 residues. The CDR3 loop reads CAWNQRGEGGYTF. The CDR3 nucleotides read TGTGCCTGGAACCAAAGGGGGGAGGGAGGCTACACCTTC.

The gene calls are TRBV7-9 and TRBJ2-7, with D perhaps TRBD1 (6 bases). The V end lost 3 bases, the J end lost 7 bases, and 19 bases lay between the germline ends. CDR3 size: 15 residues. Germline CDR1 SEHNR, CDR2 FQNEAQ (reference sequence). The DNA for the CDR3 is TGTGCCAGCAGCTTCGGACAGACAACTACTGGTGAGCAGTACTTC. Its translation: CASSFGQTTTGEQYF.

The rearrangement joins TRBV19 to TRBJ1-5; 9 positions agree with TRBD1. The CDR3 is 14 amino acids. In germline, CDR1 is LNHDA, CDR2 SQIVND (reference sequence). Losses at the gene ends were 3 bases for V and 5 bases for J; bases not matched to a gene: 2. The chain's CDR3 is CASSIDRGDQPQHF. The CDR3 DNA reads TGTGCCAGTAGTATCGACAGGGGGGATCAGCCCCAGCATTTT. The full variable domain, with the rest looked up from reference TRBV19 and TRBJ1-5, is DGGITQSPKYLFRKEGQNVTLSCEQNLNHDAMYWYRQDPGQGLRLIYYSQIVNDFQKGDIAEGYSVSREKKESFPLTVTSAQKNPTAFYLCASSIDRGDQPQHFGDGTRLSIL.

This chain links TRBV12-3 or TRBV12-4 with TRBJ2-1; D might be TRBD1 (6 bases). The CDR3 is 14 amino acids. V was cut by 7 bases and J by 4 bases, with 14 bases left in between. The CDR3: CASITGSLYNEQFF. The CDR3, as DNA: TGTGCCAGCATCACAGGGTCACTTTACAATGAGCAGTTCTTC.

This clonotype was detected a few times. The rearrangement uses TRBV20-1 and TRBJ2-5, with 10 bases that match TRBD2. Per germline, CDR1 DFQATT and CDR2 SNEGSKA (reference sequence). Unmatched junction bases numbered 0, after V lost 4 bases and J lost 1 base. The CDR3 spans 13 residues. The DNA for the CDR3 is TGCAGTGCTACTAGCGGGGGCCAAGAGACCCAGTACTTC. Its protein is CSATSGGQETQYF.

The V gene is TRBV30, the J gene TRBJ1-5; no firm D call. CDR3 length equals 13 residues. V was trimmed by 2 bases and J by 5 bases, leaving 10 bases between them. CDR1 is GTSNPN and CDR2 is SVGIG in the germline V gene (reference sequence). The CDR3 here is CAWSRAGDQPQHF. CDR3 DNA sequence: TGTGCCTGGAGTCGGGCCGGGGATCAGCCCCAGCATTTT.

The chain couples TRBV19 to TRBJ1-6, with D possibly being TRBD1 (5 bases). Germline-derived CDR1 and CDR2 are LNHDA and SQIVND (reference sequence). The CDR3 is 14 residues long. Between the trimmed V and J ends, which lost 4 bases and 10 bases, there was a span of 14 bases. The CDR3 region has the DNA TGTGCCAGTAGTAGCGGCAGGGACGAGTCACCCCTCCACTTT. Translating it yields CASSSGRDESPLHF.

The chain combines TRBV20-1 with TRBJ1-2, with D unresolved. Trimming pared 5 bases from V and 0 bases from J, leaving 7 bases between. Germline CDR1 is DFQATT and CDR2 is SNEGSKA (reference sequence). The CDR3 runs 12 residues. The CDR3: CSAAQTNYGYTF. CDR3 bases: TGCAGTGCTGCGCAGACTAACTATGGCTACACCTTC.

The V and J genes are TRBV9 and TRBJ2-1, with 8 bases that match TRBD1. Germline-derived CDR1 and CDR2 are SGDLS and YYNGEE. The CDR3 extends over 15 amino acids. The V segment lost 3 bases and the J segment 7 bases; nucleotides outside the gene matches: 9. The CDR3 nucleotides read TGTGCCAGCAGCGCTCGACAGGGGACCCCAAATGAGCAGTTCTTC. Its protein is CASSARQGTPNEQFF.

The chain employs TRBV30 and TRBJ1-1; a possible D gene is TRBD1 (5 bases). V gave up 3 bases and J gave up 2 bases, with 13 bases separating them. The CDR3 totals 14 residues. Germline V gene data show CDR1 as GTSNPN and CDR2 as SVGIG (reference sequence). The CDR3 coding sequence is TGTGCCTGGAGCCCCGGCAGGGAAAACACTGAAGCTTTCTTT. It encodes CAWSPGRENTEAFF.

The chain combines TRBV18 with TRBJ1-1; D is undetermined. The length of the CDR3 is 14 residues. The V gene lost 3 bases and the J gene lost 4 bases, with 12 bases spanning the gap. CDR1 and CDR2 from the germline V gene are KGHSH and LQKENI. CDR3 nucleotides: TGTGCCAGCTCACCCCGCGGCGTGCCCACTGAAGCTTTCTTT. This codes for CASSPRGVPTEAFF. The variable domain in full, with the rest retrieved from reference TRBV18 and TRBJ1-1, is NAGVMQNPRHLVRRRGQEARLRCSPMKGHSHVYWYRQLPEEGLKFMVYLQKENIIDESGMPKERFSAEFPKEGPSILRIQQVVRGDSAAYFCASSPRGVPTEAFFGQGTRLTVV.

The chain employs TRBV20-1 and TRBJ2-5; the D is unclear. Per the germline V gene, CDR1 is DFQATT and CDR2 is SNEGSKA (reference sequence). The CDR3 contains 13 residues. Trimming removed 1 base at V and 5 bases at J, with 11 bases between. In DNA, the CDR3 is TGCAGTGCTAGAGTGGGTAGTGTGGAGACCCAGTACTTC. Amino acid sequence: CSARVGSVETQYF.

V and J are TRBV18 and TRBJ1-2; possibly TRBD1 for D (5 bases). V was shortened by 2 bases and J by 4 bases, with 14 bases between the two germline ends. In germline, CDR1 is KGHSH, CDR2 LQKENI. The CDR3 spans 15 residues. The CDR3 is CASSPSSAGFYGYTF. CDR3 coding DNA: TGTGCCAGCTCACCAAGTTCGGCAGGGTTCTATGGCTACACCTTC.

A note on this clonotype: Germline and junction disagree at one end, which may indicate a read error. This chain links TRBV7-8 with TRBJ1-2; D not certain. CDR1 SGHVS and CDR2 FQNEAQ come from the germline V gene. The CDR3 totals 13 residues. Here the CDR3 reads CASQAAENYSYTF. For the CDR3, the DNA is TGTGCCAGCCAGGCTGCAGAAAACTATAGCTACACCTTC.

The chain has TRBV3-1 and TRBJ2-7; 9 positions agree with TRBD1. CDR1 and CDR2 (germline): LGHDT, YNNKEL (reference sequence). The CDR3 loop spans 15 amino acids. Trimming took 5 bases from V and 1 from J; bases not matched to a gene: 6. CDR3 protein: CASSYTGGASYEQYF. The CDR3 DNA is TGTGCCAGCAGCTACACAGGGGGCGCATCCTACGAGCAGTACTTC.